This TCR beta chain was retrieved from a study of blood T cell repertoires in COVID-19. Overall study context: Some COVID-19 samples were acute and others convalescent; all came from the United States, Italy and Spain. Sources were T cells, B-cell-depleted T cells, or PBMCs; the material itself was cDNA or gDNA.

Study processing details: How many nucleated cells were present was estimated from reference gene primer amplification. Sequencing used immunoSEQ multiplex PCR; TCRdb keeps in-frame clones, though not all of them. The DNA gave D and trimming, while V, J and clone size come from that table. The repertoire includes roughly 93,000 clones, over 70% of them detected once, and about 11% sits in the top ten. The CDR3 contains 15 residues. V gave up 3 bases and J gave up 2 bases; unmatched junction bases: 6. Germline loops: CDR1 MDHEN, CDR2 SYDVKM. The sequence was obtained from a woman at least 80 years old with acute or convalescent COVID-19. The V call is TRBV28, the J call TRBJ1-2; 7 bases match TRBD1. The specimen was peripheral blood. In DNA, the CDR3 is TGTGCCAGCAGTTTTTACAGGGGCCCAAACTATGGCTACACCTTC. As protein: CASSFYRGPNYGYTF.